This T cell receptor beta chain was obtained from a study of response to subunit inactivated influenza vaccine. This CDR3 comprises 16 residues. V was clipped by 0 bases and J by 7 bases; unmatched bases: 5. Germline V gene data show CDR1 as SGHTA and CDR2 as FQGNSA. A single record per CDR3 protein comes from TCRdb applying MiXCR to the RT-PCR reads. The table lists over 650,000 distinct CDR3 sequences, under 20% of them singletons. In its sample, this clonotype was seen many times. The antigen remains unidentified. Study findings and constraints: Authors suggested seasonal influenza vaccinations each recruit few new T cells.

This TCR was recovered from a man in his fifties who received an inactivated influenza vaccine. The specimen comprised PBMCs from blood, sampled 4 to 6 days after vaccination. The chain recombines TRBV7-2 with TRBJ1-4; 10 nucleotides agree with TRBD1. CDR3 sequence reads: CASSLAPGQGTEKLFF. The DNA of the CDR3 is TGTGCCAGCAGCTTAGCACCGGGACAGGGGACTGAAAAACTGTTTTTT. Complete variable domain (other parts from reference TRBV7-2 and TRBJ1-4): GAGVSQSPSNKVTEKGKDVELRCDPISGHTALYWYRQSLGQGLEFLIYFQGNSAPDKSGLPSDRFSAERTGGSVSTLTIQRTQQEDSAVYLCASSLAPGQGTEKLFFGSGTQLSVL.